The rows below give T cell receptor beta chains drawn from one sample of a study of T cell responses to AZD1222 COVID-19 vaccine. Measured with immunoSEQ multiplex PCR; TCRdb has only the in-frame clones, and not every one. Of about 100,000 clones in the sample, 86% were seen once. Sequencing used peripheral blood, obtained on day 0 of AZD1222 vaccination. The receptor set was obtained from an adult in good health. The CDR3 runs from the conserved cysteine through the conserved F or W. Each record gives: CDR3 protein, CDR3 DNA, clone size, D gene, V gene, J gene. D genes are given only for firm matches. Some rows have no size entry. The others give once, few or many, or a class for an expanded clone.

CDR3aa: CASSPRARSTNEKLFF
CDR3nt: TGTGCCAGCAGCCCCCGGGCCCGGTCAACTAATGAAAAACTGTTTTTT
abundance: -
d_gene: -
v_gene: TRBV11-2
j_gene: TRBJ1-4

CDR3aa: CASSPLGGTGAYEQYF
CDR3nt: TGTGCCAGCAGCCCGCTGGGCGGGACAGGGGCCTACGAGCAGTACTTC
abundance: -
d_gene: TRBD1
v_gene: TRBV7-2
j_gene: TRBJ2-7

CDR3aa: CASSLLSPTGQGALGTIYF
CDR3nt: TGTGCCAGCAGCCTCCTTAGCCCGACGGGACAGGGGGCCTTGGGCACCATATATTTT
abundance: -
d_gene: TRBD1
v_gene: TRBV5-4
j_gene: TRBJ1-3

CDR3aa: CATSDLETGVTGELFF
CDR3nt: TGTGCCACCAGTGATTTAGAGACAGGGGTCACCGGGGAGCTGTTTTTT
abundance: -
d_gene: TRBD1
v_gene: TRBV24-1
j_gene: TRBJ2-2

CDR3aa: CASSIREAGNTIYF
CDR3nt: TGTGCCAGTAGTATCAGGGAAGCTGGAAACACCATATATTTT
abundance: -
d_gene: -
v_gene: TRBV19
j_gene: TRBJ1-3

CDR3aa: CASSDARMGLSYEQYF
CDR3nt: TGTGCCAGCAGTGACGCGAGGATGGGTCTCTCCTACGAGCAGTACTTC
abundance: -
d_gene: -
v_gene: TRBV6-1
j_gene: TRBJ2-7

CDR3aa: CASSPQSWVGYTF
CDR3nt: TGCGCCAGCAGCCCTCAGTCCTGGGTTGGCTACACCTTC
abundance: few
d_gene: -
v_gene: TRBV4-1
j_gene: TRBJ1-2

CDR3aa: CASRHTGRKLEQFF
CDR3nt: TGTGCCAGCAGACATACTGGACGTAAGCTTGAGCAGTTCTTC
abundance: -
d_gene: -
v_gene: TRBV5-8
j_gene: TRBJ2-1

CDR3aa: CASSFAGRSNQPQHF
CDR3nt: TGTGCCAGCAGCTTCGCGGGGCGAAGCAATCAGCCCCAGCATTTT
abundance: -
d_gene: -
v_gene: TRBV11-3
j_gene: TRBJ1-5

CDR3aa: CASSRLAGESGNEQFF
CDR3nt: TGTGCCAGCAGTCGACTAGCGGGAGAATCTGGCAATGAGCAGTTCTTC
abundance: -
d_gene: TRBD2
v_gene: TRBV7-6
j_gene: TRBJ2-1

CDR3aa: CASSQDLLLYSYEQYF
CDR3nt: TGTGCCAGCAGCCAAGATCTGCTTCTATACTCCTACGAGCAGTACTTC
abundance: -
d_gene: -
v_gene: TRBV3-1/TRBV3-2
j_gene: TRBJ2-7

CDR3aa: CASGLARDRGTPSF
CDR3nt: TGTGCTAGTGGTTTGGCCCGGGACAGGGGTACTCCTAGCTTT
abundance: -
d_gene: TRBD1
v_gene: TRBV12-5
j_gene: TRBJ1-1

CDR3aa: CASDRRSTDTQYF
CDR3nt: TGTGCCTCGGACAGACGCAGCACAGATACGCAGTATTTT
abundance: -
d_gene: -
v_gene: TRBV30
j_gene: TRBJ2-3

CDR3aa: CASSIQETQYF
CDR3nt: TGTGCCAGCAGCATCCAAGAGACCCAGTACTTC
abundance: -
d_gene: -
v_gene: TRBV5-4
j_gene: TRBJ2-5

CDR3aa: CASSLGLMNTEAFF
CDR3nt: TGTGCCAGCAGCTTAGGACTAATGAACACTGAAGCTTTCTTT
abundance: -
d_gene: -
v_gene: TRBV7-2
j_gene: TRBJ1-1

CDR3aa: CASSFTSADTQYF
CDR3nt: TGTGCCAGCAGCTTTACTAGCGCAGATACGCAGTATTTT
abundance: -
d_gene: TRBD2
v_gene: TRBV11-3
j_gene: TRBJ2-3

CDR3aa: CAWSVLGNDNYGYTF
CDR3nt: TGTGCCTGGAGTGTTTTGGGGAATGATAACTATGGCTACACCTTC
abundance: -
d_gene: -
v_gene: TRBV30
j_gene: TRBJ1-2

CDR3aa: CAISLDRNTEAFF
CDR3nt: TGTGCCATCAGCTTGGACAGAAACACTGAAGCTTTCTTT
abundance: few
d_gene: -
v_gene: TRBV10-3
j_gene: TRBJ1-1

CDR3aa: CASTRMGENTGELFF
CDR3nt: TGTGCCAGTACACGTATGGGGGAGAACACCGGGGAGCTGTTTTTT
abundance: once
d_gene: -
v_gene: TRBV19
j_gene: TRBJ2-2

CDR3aa: CATSDNVGDYGYTF
CDR3nt: TGTGCCACCAGTGATAATGTCGGGGACTATGGCTACACCTTC
abundance: -
d_gene: -
v_gene: TRBV24-1
j_gene: TRBJ1-2

CDR3aa: CASSLSSPREQYF
CDR3nt: TGTGCCAGCAGTTTATCGTCCCCCCGTGAGCAGTACTTC
abundance: -
d_gene: -
v_gene: TRBV27
j_gene: TRBJ2-7

CDR3aa: CSPKGGNEQFF
CDR3nt: TGCAGTCCCAAGGGGGGCAATGAGCAGTTCTTC
abundance: -
d_gene: -
v_gene: TRBV20-1
j_gene: TRBJ2-1